This TCR beta chain was retrieved from a study of T-cell memory formation after mild COVID-19. Study details: The two donors had largely donor-specific TCR clusters.

Constant-segment primers were used for 5'RACE, and the resulting TCR alpha and TCR beta cDNA libraries carried sample barcodes and UMIs. Via MiXCR, TCRdb re-called the 5' RACE reads, giving one row per CDR3 protein. The sample has around 200,000 distinct CDR3 sequences; about 27% are singletons. Study-level findings and limits: The second-wave clones peaking on day 37 were not confirmed as SARS-CoV-2-specific. Most CD4+ clones that shrank were in CM and EM, while CD8+ ones turned up in EMRA.

This clonotype appeared a few times. The antigen remains unidentified. V lost 6 bases and J 0 bases, leaving 12 bases between the germline ends. The CDR3 is 14 amino acids. CDR1 SNHLY and CDR2 FYNNEI come from the germline V gene. The chain combines TRBV2 with TRBJ2-7, with D unclear. The TCR was taken from an adult woman who had mild COVID-19 (a few samples of this study predate the infection). Cell type and time point are not known. Sequencing used PBMCs or a T cell subset sorted from them (not recorded which). CDR3 sequence reads: CASSPTVVSYEQYF. The CDR3 coding sequence is TGTGCCAGCAGCCCTACAGTAGTCTCCTACGAGCAGTACTTC. Based on the CDR3 plus reference TRBV2 and TRBJ2-7, the full variable domain is EPEVTQTPSHQVTQMGQEVILRCVPISNHLYFYWYRQILGQKVEFLVSFYNNEISEKSEIFDDQFSVERPDGSNFTLKIRSTKLEDSAMYFCASSPTVVSYEQYFGPGTRLTVT.